The rows below give T cell receptor beta chains drawn from one sample of a study of cytomegalovirus exposure and HLA in healthy donors. Sequenced by immunoSEQ multiplex PCR; TCRdb stores in-frame clones only, minus some. The table shows 140,000 or so clones, with around 90% occurring only once. Material for sequencing was PBMCs. All receptors derive from a middle-aged woman in good health and CMV-seronegative. Both conserved end residues are part of each CDR3. Size tells how often a clone was seen (once, few, many) or the class of an expanded clone, and some rows leave it out.

>TRBJ2-3|.|TRBV11-2
CASSSRLAPDTQYF
>TRBJ1-3|.|TRBV29-1
CSVELSLLRQKDGNTIYF
>TRBJ2-2|few|TRBV4-1
CASSQETGTNTGELFF
>TRBJ1-2|.|TRBV5-5
CASSLWTGDYGYTF
>TRBJ1-2|few|TRBV2
CASSVDYGYTF
>TRBJ2-1|.|TRBV5-1
CASSLADNEQFF
>TRBJ2-7|once|TRBV28
CASSLGLLTYEQYF
>TRBJ2-7|.|TRBV7-8
CASSFSASGRPPAYEQYF
>TRBJ1-1|.|TRBV7-9
CASSKQENTEAFF
>TRBJ1-2|few|TRBV4-3
CASSRGRGADGYTF
>TRBJ2-2|.|TRBV7-9
CSSSLEHSGELFF
>TRBJ2-3|.|TRBV10-3
CAVHGTGGTDTQYF
>TRBJ1-1|few|TRBV5-1
CASSLAPVTEAFF
>TRBJ1-1|.|TRBV11-2
CASSSSWTENTEAFF
>TRBJ1-6|once|TRBV5-1
CASRQQGASSPLHF
>TRBJ2-6|few|TRBV4-2
CASSRGESSGANVLTF
>TRBJ1-4|.|TRBV6-5
CASRNRGEGEKLFF
>TRBJ2-1|.|TRBV13
CASSPRQVGGEQFF
>TRBJ2-7|.|TRBV5-4
CASSPGLLYEQYF
>TRBJ2-7|.|TRBV5-1
CASSLGLYEQYF
>TRBJ2-4|.|TRBV5-8
CASSFRGNVKNIQYF
>TRBJ1-5|.|TRBV5-1
CASSLEGTENQPQHF
>TRBJ2-5|.|TRBV28
CASKQGAGETQYF
>TRBJ1-4|.|TRBV5-5
CASSSQGADEKLFF
>TRBJ1-2|.|TRBV7-3
CASSPTAGGYGYTF
>TRBJ1-2|.|TRBV25-1
CASSGPGQHYGYTF
>TRBJ1-1|.|TRBV2
CASSSLGTGGFLGAFF
>TRBJ2-1|.|TRBV11-2
CASSKSFRGYEQFF
>TRBJ2-2|.|TRBV5-1
CASSLTRELFF
>TRBJ2-4|.|TRBV5-1
CASSLVAGQGARGKNIQYF
>TRBJ2-7|.|TRBV7-8
CASSLRRASGYEQYF
>TRBJ2-1|.|TRBV4-2
CASSPGLAGGGNEQFF
>TRBJ1-1|.|TRBV19
CASTRDRYTEAFF
>TRBJ1-1|once|TRBV6-1
CASSSDRELPLAFF
>TRBJ2-4|.|TRBV19
CASSPAQRERNIQYF
>TRBJ2-7|.|TRBV30
CAGTGLSYEQYF